The clone carrying this T cell receptor beta chain has a handful of counts. The antigen remains unidentified. The data originate from a study of CD8+CD57+ T cells in acquired aplastic anemia. Study results and limitations: Patients and controls had in common twenty-nine CD8+ CDR3 sequences.

The template used for profiling TCR beta VDJ and CDR3 was genomic DNA. TCRdb re-called the reads through MiXCR, storing one row per CDR3 protein. Of about 180,000 distinct CDR3 sequences listed, around 50% are singletons. CD8+CD57+ cell expansion, shown by flow cytometry, had occurred in the patients selected for sequencing. CDR3 length: 14 amino acids. Looked up from germline, CDR1 is MGHRA and CDR2 is YSYEKL. The germline V and J ends were trimmed by 4 bases and 4 bases, with 13 bases remaining between them. The J gene is TRBJ1-2, the V gene TRBV4-1; no clear D gene. This clonotype was obtained from a human donor with aplastic anemia. Sequencing was performed on sorted CD4+, CD8+, or CD8+CD57+ T cells (not recorded which) from PBMCs. CDR3 sequence reads: CASSPSRGTYGYTF. The CDR3 nucleotides are TGCGCCAGCAGCCCCTCACGAGGCACCTATGGCTACACCTTC.